This is a list of T cell receptor beta chains from one sample in a study of cytomegalovirus exposure and HLA in healthy donors. This table comes from immunoSEQ multiplex PCR, and its TCRdb copy is limited to in-frame clones, with some not included. Counted here are tens of thousands of clones, roughly 85% occurring once; the ten biggest clones make up approximately 20%. Sequencing used PBMCs. These receptors originate from a man between 18 and 29 years old in good health and CMV-seropositive. Each CDR3 is given with its conserved first and last residue. A D gene is named only where the DNA matches it firmly. A clone size is listed for some rows: how often the clone was seen (once, few, many), or a class if it is expanded.

V gene: TRBV12-5
J gene: TRBJ2-7
clone size: NA
D gene: NA
CDR3 DNA: TGTGCTAGTGGTTTGGTACTAACTTCGGAACAACCCTACGAGCAGTACTTC
CDR3 protein: CASGLVLTSEQPYEQYF

V gene: TRBV28
J gene: TRBJ1-5
clone size: NA
D gene: NA
CDR3 DNA: TGTGCCAGCAGTAAAGGGGTTCACCAGCCCCAGCATTTT
CDR3 protein: CASSKGVHQPQHF

V gene: TRBV6-5
J gene: TRBJ2-7
clone size: NA
D gene: TRBD2
CDR3 DNA: TGTGCCAGCAGTTACTCGTTGCGGGAGGTCGCCTACGAGCAGTACTTC
CDR3 protein: CASSYSLREVAYEQYF

V gene: TRBV10-3
J gene: TRBJ2-5
clone size: NA
D gene: TRBD2
CDR3 DNA: TGTGCCATCAGTGAGTCCCTAGCGGGAATACAAGAGACCCAGTACTTC
CDR3 protein: CAISESLAGIQETQYF

V gene: TRBV27
J gene: TRBJ2-3
clone size: NA
D gene: TRBD1
CDR3 DNA: TGTGCCAGCAGGCGGTGGACAGGGAACACAGATACGCAGTATTTT
CDR3 protein: CASRRWTGNTDTQYF

V gene: TRBV27
J gene: TRBJ2-1
clone size: NA
D gene: NA
CDR3 DNA: TGTGCCAGCAGTTTGAGCGGAAACCGGCTTAGTGAGCAGTTCTTC
CDR3 protein: CASSLSGNRLSEQFF

V gene: TRBV11-2
J gene: TRBJ2-7
clone size: NA
D gene: NA
CDR3 DNA: TGTGCCAGCAGCTTAGTACAGGCCTACGAGCAGTACTTC
CDR3 protein: CASSLVQAYEQYF

V gene: TRBV5-4
J gene: TRBJ2-7
clone size: NA
D gene: TRBD2
CDR3 DNA: TGTGCCAGCAGCCTAGTAGCGGGAGACGAGCAGTACTTC
CDR3 protein: CASSLVAGDEQYF

V gene: TRBV7-3
J gene: TRBJ2-2
clone size: NA
D gene: TRBD2
CDR3 DNA: TGTGCCAGCAGCTTATCCCTAGCGGGAGATACCGGGGAGCTGTTTTTT
CDR3 protein: CASSLSLAGDTGELFF

V gene: TRBV27
J gene: TRBJ2-1
clone size: NA
D gene: TRBD2
CDR3 DNA: TGTGCCAGCAGTTTAGGGCTAGCGGGAGGCAATGAGCAGTTCTTC
CDR3 protein: CASSLGLAGGNEQFF

V gene: TRBV18
J gene: TRBJ2-5
clone size: once
D gene: NA
CDR3 DNA: TGTGCCAGCTCACCCGGGACTTTCGGAGAGACCCAGTACTTC
CDR3 protein: CASSPGTFGETQYF

V gene: TRBV7-9
J gene: TRBJ2-5
clone size: NA
D gene: NA
CDR3 DNA: TGTGCCAGCAGCAACGCAGGGCGGGAGACCCAGTACTTC
CDR3 protein: CASSNAGRETQYF

V gene: TRBV6-5
J gene: TRBJ2-2
clone size: NA
D gene: TRBD2
CDR3 DNA: TGTGCCAGCAATCGACTAGCGGGGTGGACCGGGGAGCTGTTTTTT
CDR3 protein: CASNRLAGWTGELFF

V gene: TRBV19
J gene: TRBJ2-1
clone size: NA
D gene: NA
CDR3 DNA: TGTGCCAGTAGCCCTCTGGGGGGACGCACCCAGCAGTTCTTC
CDR3 protein: CASSPLGGRTQQFF

V gene: TRBV2
J gene: TRBJ1-2
clone size: NA
D gene: TRBD1
CDR3 DNA: TGTGCCAGCAGTCCCCCCCAGGGGGCAGGCTATGGCTACACCTTC
CDR3 protein: CASSPPQGAGYGYTF

V gene: TRBV6-5
J gene: TRBJ1-2
clone size: once
D gene: TRBD1
CDR3 DNA: TGTGCCAGCAGTTTGGGACAGGGTAACTATGGCTACACCTTC
CDR3 protein: CASSLGQGNYGYTF

V gene: TRBV5-1
J gene: TRBJ1-2
clone size: NA
D gene: NA
CDR3 DNA: TGCGCCAGCAGCCGGGGCCGGACGGACAGCGGTGGCTACACCTTC
CDR3 protein: CASSRGRTDSGGYTF

V gene: TRBV28
J gene: TRBJ1-4
clone size: NA
D gene: TRBD1
CDR3 DNA: TGTGCCAGCAGTTTGAGGGGACAGGGTAATGAAAAACTGTTTTTT
CDR3 protein: CASSLRGQGNEKLFF

V gene: TRBV29-1
J gene: TRBJ2-1
clone size: NA
D gene: NA
CDR3 DNA: TGCAGCGTCCTCGAAGGGGCGGGGAATGAGCAGTTCTTC
CDR3 protein: CSVLEGAGNEQFF

V gene: TRBV28
J gene: TRBJ1-5
clone size: few
D gene: NA
CDR3 DNA: TGTGCCAGCAGGATGAGCGGGGGGGCTGGTCAGCCCCAGCATTTT
CDR3 protein: CASRMSGGAGQPQHF

V gene: TRBV10-3
J gene: TRBJ2-7
clone size: NA
D gene: TRBD1
CDR3 DNA: TGTGCCATCAGTGCCGGGACAGGGACCTACGAGCAGTACTTC
CDR3 protein: CAISAGTGTYEQYF

V gene: TRBV5-1
J gene: TRBJ2-4
clone size: once
D gene: TRBD1
CDR3 DNA: TGCGCCAGCAGGAGGACAGGGGGTAATTTTGAAGCCAAAAACATTCAGTACTTC
CDR3 protein: CASRRTGGNFEAKNIQYF

V gene: TRBV2
J gene: TRBJ2-7
clone size: NA
D gene: TRBD2
CDR3 DNA: TGTGCCAGCAGTGGGCTCTTTAGCGGGAGGGGCGCCGAGCAGTACTTC
CDR3 protein: CASSGLFSGRGAEQYF

V gene: TRBV6-1
J gene: TRBJ2-1
clone size: once
D gene: TRBD2
CDR3 DNA: TGTGCCAGCAGGAAGACTAGCGGGAAGTACAATGAGCAGTTCTTC
CDR3 protein: CASRKTSGKYNEQFF

V gene: TRBV19
J gene: TRBJ2-2
clone size: NA
D gene: NA
CDR3 DNA: TGTGCCAGTAGAGCGGGCTTGAACACCGGGGAGCTGTTTTTT
CDR3 protein: CASRAGLNTGELFF

V gene: TRBV6-5
J gene: TRBJ2-6
clone size: NA
D gene: NA
CDR3 DNA: TGTGCCAGCAGTTACGCGCCTGGGGCCAACGTCCTGACTTTC
CDR3 protein: CASSYAPGANVLTF

V gene: TRBV9
J gene: TRBJ2-7
clone size: medium-sized
D gene: NA
CDR3 DNA: TGTGCCAGCAGCCCCGAAGGGGGCGAGCAGTACTTC
CDR3 protein: CASSPEGGEQYF

V gene: TRBV6-1
J gene: TRBJ2-1
clone size: NA
D gene: TRBD2
CDR3 DNA: TGTGCCAGCAGTGATGGCGGGAGTTCGAGCTCCTACAATGAGCAGTTCTTC
CDR3 protein: CASSDGGSSSSYNEQFF

V gene: TRBV29-1
J gene: TRBJ2-5
clone size: NA
D gene: NA
CDR3 DNA: TGCAGCGTTGATGGGCGGGATGGAGAGACCCAGTACTTC
CDR3 protein: CSVDGRDGETQYF

V gene: TRBV18
J gene: TRBJ2-2
clone size: NA
D gene: NA
CDR3 DNA: TGTGCCAGCTCACCACTCAGGGACGGGGAGCTGTTTTTT
CDR3 protein: CASSPLRDGELFF

V gene: TRBV5-1
J gene: TRBJ2-3
clone size: once
D gene: TRBD2
CDR3 DNA: TGCGCCAGCAGCTTGGGGACTAGCGGGAGTAGCGCAGATACGCAGTATTTT
CDR3 protein: CASSLGTSGSSADTQYF

V gene: TRBV19
J gene: TRBJ1-5
clone size: NA
D gene: TRBD1
CDR3 DNA: TGTGCCAGTAGTATTACGGGACAGGAGCACAATCAGCCCCAGCATTTT
CDR3 protein: CASSITGQEHNQPQHF

V gene: TRBV6-1
J gene: TRBJ2-3
clone size: NA
D gene: NA
CDR3 DNA: TGTGCCAGCAGTGAACCCCCGGGCACAGATACGCAGTATTTT
CDR3 protein: CASSEPPGTDTQYF

V gene: TRBV2
J gene: TRBJ2-1
clone size: NA
D gene: TRBD2
CDR3 DNA: TGTGCCAGCACTGCCCCGGGACTAGCGCCTCGGCAGTTCTTC
CDR3 protein: CASTAPGLAPRQFF

V gene: TRBV5-4
J gene: TRBJ1-2
clone size: NA
D gene: NA
CDR3 DNA: TGTGCCAGCAGCCCGACAGGCCGCAGCTATGGCTACACCTTC
CDR3 protein: CASSPTGRSYGYTF

V gene: TRBV7-9
J gene: TRBJ2-7
clone size: once
D gene: NA
CDR3 DNA: TGTGCCAGCAGCCTTCGCTACGAGCAGTACTTC
CDR3 protein: CASSLRYEQYF

V gene: TRBV19
J gene: TRBJ1-5
clone size: NA
D gene: NA
CDR3 DNA: TGTGCCAGTAGTGGGGACTTGCCGGGCAATCAGCCCCAGCATTTT
CDR3 protein: CASSGDLPGNQPQHF

V gene: TRBV27
J gene: TRBJ2-7
clone size: NA
D gene: TRBD2
CDR3 DNA: TGTGCCAGCAGCCCTCGGGGGCGGGAGGGCCGCTACGAGCAGTACTTC
CDR3 protein: CASSPRGREGRYEQYF

V gene: TRBV4-1
J gene: TRBJ1-3
clone size: NA
D gene: TRBD1
CDR3 DNA: TGCGCCAGCAGCCAAGATGGTAGCGCAGGGGGAGGAAACACCATATATTTT
CDR3 protein: CASSQDGSAGGGNTIYF

V gene: TRBV28
J gene: TRBJ1-5
clone size: NA
D gene: NA
CDR3 DNA: TGTGCCAGCAGTCCACGACAGTTTTGGAGCAATCAGCCCCAGCATTTT
CDR3 protein: CASSPRQFWSNQPQHF